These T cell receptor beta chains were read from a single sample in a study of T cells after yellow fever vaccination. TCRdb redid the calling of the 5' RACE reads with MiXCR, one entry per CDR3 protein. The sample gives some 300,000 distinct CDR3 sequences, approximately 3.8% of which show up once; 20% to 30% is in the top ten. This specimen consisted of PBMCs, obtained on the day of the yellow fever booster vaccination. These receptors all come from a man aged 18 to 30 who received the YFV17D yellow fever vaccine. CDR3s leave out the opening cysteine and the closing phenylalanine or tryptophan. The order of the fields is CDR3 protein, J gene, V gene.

cdr3_aa: ASSSAPDRNEQF
j_call: TRBJ2-1
v_call: TRBV5-1

cdr3_aa: ASSRPRTTDTQY
j_call: TRBJ2-3
v_call: TRBV12-3/TRBV12-4

cdr3_aa: ASSLGLAYTDTQY
j_call: TRBJ2-3
v_call: TRBV5-1

cdr3_aa: ASSTGALYGYT
j_call: TRBJ1-2
v_call: TRBV6-5

cdr3_aa: ASSPTGMKGYT
j_call: TRBJ1-2
v_call: TRBV18

cdr3_aa: ASSEEGGGADTQY
j_call: TRBJ2-3
v_call: TRBV6-1

cdr3_aa: SARGQGFDTEAF
j_call: TRBJ1-1
v_call: TRBV20-1

cdr3_aa: ASSNLPGELF
j_call: TRBJ2-2
v_call: TRBV7-7

cdr3_aa: ASKIGTGGSNTEAF
j_call: TRBJ1-1
v_call: TRBV19

cdr3_aa: ASSLGTGDSGEQF
j_call: TRBJ2-1
v_call: TRBV7-3

cdr3_aa: SARAGNHQPQH
j_call: TRBJ1-5
v_call: TRBV20-1